This T cell receptor beta chain was documented in a study of cytomegalovirus exposure and HLA in healthy donors. Comment on this clone: What it recognizes is unknown.

Findings and caveats of the study: Confirmation was obtained in vitro that a few CMV-associated chains are specific for CMV antigens. About 90% or about 30% of the time was how often most TCR beta V segments were productive, according to an earlier analysis.

Primers: 60 Vbeta forward and 13 Jbeta reverse. Profiling relied on immunoSEQ multiplex PCR, and the TCRdb table lists in-frame clones only, not all of them. The sample has more than 120,000 clones, 70% to 85% seen once. Deletions cut 4 bases from V and 3 bases from J, with 14 bases between. This CDR3 is built from 14 residues. Germline CDR1 SGHNT, CDR2 YYREEE (reference sequence). J is TRBJ2-7 and V is TRBV5-4; possible D gene TRBD2, 5 bases. Sample: PBMCs. This TCR was sampled from a male donor in good health and CMV-seronegative. Written as DNA, the CDR3 is TGTGCCAGCAGCCTGAGTGGAGGCGGCTACGAGCAGTACTTC. Translation: CASSLSGGGYEQYF.